Presented here are 18 T cell receptor beta chains from one specimen sequenced in a study of TIL therapy for anti-PD-1-resistant metastatic lung cancer. This sample's time point: pre-treatment sample, taken before nivolumab and TIL therapy. The immunoSEQ assay was v3. Assay: immunoSEQ multiplex PCR; the TCRdb copy retains only in-frame clones and omits some. The table has about 36,000 clones, 73% seen once. Sequencing was performed on blood, taken at baseline. Source of these receptors: a person between 25 and 79 years old with non-small cell lung cancer.

This clone was found once. The V call is TRBV10-1, the J call TRBJ2-3; 8 bases align to TRBD1. CDR3 length equals 15 residues. CDR1 and CDR2 (germline): WNHNN, SYGVQD (reference sequence). Trimming removed 5 bases from V and 4 bases from J; junction bases left unmatched: 8. CDR3 bases: TGCGCCAGCAGTAGACAGGGGCCCGCATCAGATACGCAGTATTTT. This codes for CASSRQGPASDTQYF.

This sequence joins TRBV6-6 and TRBJ2-3; TRBD1 aligns across 7 bases. This CDR3 comprises 14 residues. Trimming cost V 5 bases and J 0 bases; bases outside gene matches: 2. CDR1 is MNHNY and CDR2 is SVGAGI in the germline V gene (reference sequence). The CDR3 nucleotides are TGTGCCAGCAGTACAGGGGTGAGCACAGATACGCAGTATTTT. Its translation: CASSTGVSTDTQYF.

The genes are TRBV15 and TRBJ2-3; TRBD1 matches at 9 bases. The trim removed 3 bases at V and 6 bases at J, leaving 7 bases unmatched. Germline V gene sequence: CDR1 LNHNV, CDR2 YYDKDF (reference sequence). The CDR3 extends over 15 amino acids. In DNA form, the CDR3 reads TGTGCCACCAGCAGGGGACAGGGAAATTCTGATACGCAGTATTTT. Translating gives CATSRGQGNSDTQYF.

This clone was counted between two and nine times. V is TRBV2 and J is TRBJ1-2, with 7 nucleotides matching TRBD1. CDR3 size: 15 residues. Trimming removed 6 bases from V and 8 bases from J; junction bases left unmatched: 15. Germline-derived CDR1 and CDR2 are SNHLY and FYNNEI. The CDR3 here is CASSPGQRSIGGYTF. In nucleotides, the CDR3 is TGTGCCAGCAGCCCGGGACAGCGCTCTATAGGGGGCTACACCTTC.

The J gene is TRBJ2-1, the V gene TRBV4-1, with D uncertain. The CDR3 consists of 17 residues. Germline CDR1 MGHRA, CDR2 YSYEKL. Trimming removed 0 bases at V and 0 bases at J, with 12 bases between. The CDR3 sequence is CASSQDSKAHSYNEQFF. The CDR3 coding sequence is TGCGCCAGCAGCCAAGATTCAAAGGCGCACTCCTACAATGAGCAGTTCTTC.

The rearrangement links TRBV2 to TRBJ2-7; 8 bases are shared with TRBD1. Germline CDR1 and CDR2: SNHLY and FYNNEI. Trimming took 7 bases from V and 6 from J; bases not matched to a gene: 5. The CDR3 loop spans 12 amino acids. CDR3 loop: CASTRTGPEQYF. DNA of the CDR3: TGTGCCAGCACCCGGACAGGGCCCGAGCAGTACTTC.

The chain has TRBV21-1 and TRBJ2-7. TRBV21-1 is given as a pseudogene. The CDR3 is 17 residues long. CDR3 region: CASSSGAGSPSSYEQYF. CDR3 in DNA: TGTGCCAGCAGCTCGGGGGCCGGTTCCCCTAGCTCCTACGAGCAGTACTTC.

The rearrangement links TRBV27 to TRBJ1-6; D gene uncertain. The CDR3 sequence is 16 residues long. The germline gives CDR1 MNHEY, CDR2 SMNVEV (reference sequence). V lost 0 bases, J lost 4 bases, and 10 bases lay in between. CDR3 in amino acids: CASSLSGWGYNSPLHF. CDR3 coding DNA: TGTGCCAGCAGTTTATCGGGGTGGGGTTATAATTCACCCCTCCACTTT.

As for this clone: A junction boundary mismatches the germline segment, possibly from a read error. The chain uses TRBV7-7 and TRBJ2-5; 8 bases line up with TRBD1. CDR1 is SSHAT and CDR2 is FNYEAQ in the germline V gene (reference sequence). The CDR3 loop spans 14 amino acids. CDR3 bases: TGTGCTAGCAGTCGGACAGGGTGGCAAGAGACCCAGTACTTC. Its translation is CASSRTGWQETQYF.

This clone was picked up a small number of times. The V gene is TRBV7-9, the J gene TRBJ2-6, with 8 bases that match TRBD1. The CDR3 has 17 residues. Trimming cost V 3 bases and J 1 base; bases outside gene matches: 5. From germline, CDR1 is SEHNR and CDR2 FQNEAQ (reference sequence). The CDR3 spells CASSFPGGPSGANVLTF. CDR3 bases: TGTGCCAGCAGCTTCCCAGGGGGCCCATCTGGGGCCAACGTCCTGACTTTC.

The chain combines TRBV19 with TRBJ2-3, with TRBD1 matching over 8 bases. Germline V gene sequence: CDR1 LNHDA, CDR2 SQIVND (reference sequence). The CDR3 sequence is 13 residues long. Trimming removed 8 bases from V and 2 bases from J; junction bases left unmatched: 3. The CDR3 sequence: CASGTGYTDTQYF. The DNA of the CDR3 is TGTGCCAGTGGGACAGGATACACAGATACGCAGTATTTT. Complete variable domain (other parts from reference TRBV19 and TRBJ2-3): DGGITQSPKYLFRKEGQNVTLSCEQNLNHDAMYWYRQDPGQGLRLIYYSQIVNDFQKGDIAEGYSVSREKKESFPLTVTSAQKNPTAFYLCASGTGYTDTQYFGPGTRLTVL.

The gene calls are TRBV10-3 and TRBJ2-7, with TRBD2 identical over 11 bases. After removal of 2 bases from V and 5 bases from J, the junction contained 8 bases not matched to a gene. The germline gives CDR1 ENHRY, CDR2 SYGVKD. The CDR3 sequence is 16 residues long. The CDR3 spells CAISETVAGGPNEQYF. The CDR3, as DNA: TGTGCCATCAGTGAGACTGTAGCGGGAGGGCCGAACGAGCAGTACTTC.

This clone was picked up a small number of times. The chain is built from TRBV7-3 and TRBJ2-1, with TRBD2 identical over 7 bases. Germline V gene data show CDR1 as SGHTA and CDR2 as FQGTGA. CDR3 length: 16 residues. The V and J ends lost 1 base and 8 bases, in that order; junction bases with no gene match: 11. CDR3: CASSLMGGSNFYEQFF. CDR3 DNA: TGTGCCAGCAGCTTAATGGGGGGGAGCAACTTTTATGAGCAGTTCTTC.

This clone was seen only once. This chain uses TRBV5-1 with TRBJ2-1; weak D call: TRBD2 (6 bases). The CDR3 sequence is 15 residues long. V was pared by 4 bases and J by 6 bases, with 17 bases between. In germline, CDR1 is SGHRS, CDR2 YFSETQ. CDR3 sequence: CASSVGGSGINEQFF. The DNA of the CDR3 is TGCGCCAGCAGCGTGGGGGGTAGCGGCATCAATGAGCAGTTCTTC.

J is TRBJ1-2 and V is TRBV7-2; unclear D gene. V was cut by 5 bases and J by 4 bases, with 11 bases left in between. Germline CDR1 is SGHTA and CDR2 is FQGNSA. The CDR3 is 13 residues long. The CDR3: CASSQRGGYGYTF. The CDR3 DNA is TGTGCCAGCAGCCAGCGGGGTGGCTATGGCTACACCTTC.

The V gene is TRBV9, the J gene TRBJ1-1, with a tentative D call TRBD1 (6 bases). Deletions cut 7 bases from V and 3 bases from J, with 7 bases between. The CDR3 is 11 amino acids. The V gene's germline CDR1 is SGDLS and CDR2 YYNGEE. The CDR3 region is CASGQHTEAFF. In nucleotides, the CDR3 is TGTGCCAGCGGACAGCACACTGAAGCTTTCTTT.

The V gene is TRBV4-1, the J gene TRBJ2-1; 8 nucleotides align to TRBD1. Losses at the gene ends were 3 bases for V and 4 bases for J; bases not matched to a gene: 5. The CDR3 has 15 amino acids. The germline CDR1 and CDR2 sequences are MGHRA and YSYEKL. CDR3 region: CASSHPGQVYNEQFF. In nucleotides, the CDR3 is TGCGCCAGCAGCCACCCGGGACAGGTATACAATGAGCAGTTCTTC.

This chain connects TRBV7-9 to TRBJ1-1, with D uncertain. Deletions cut 4 bases from V and 7 bases from J, with 7 bases between. The CDR3 contains 11 residues. Germline CDR1 and CDR2: SEHNR and FQNEAQ (reference sequence). CDR3 sequence: CASSWVVEAFF. The DNA for the CDR3 is TGTGCCAGCAGCTGGGTAGTTGAAGCTTTCTTT.